This TCR beta chain derives from a study of blood T cell repertoires in COVID-19. Study at large: Samples representing acute and convalescent COVID-19 were sourced from the United States, Italy and Spain. In each case, the material was cDNA or gDNA derived from T cells, B-cell-depleted T cells, or PBMCs.

In the authors' methods: Scientists estimated how many nucleated cells there were by amplifying reference gene primers. Libraries were prepared by immunoSEQ multiplex PCR; TCRdb keeps only in-frame clonotypes and omits some of them. V and J calls and clone size are copied from that table; D and trimming were computed from the DNA. The table includes a few hundred thousand clones, about 87% detected once. Two negative PCRs, clearance, or symptom resolution had been documented for recovered Cohort 3 donors. Germline assignment: CDR1 SGHKS and CDR2 YYEKEE (reference sequence). V shed 4 bases, J shed 5 bases, and the junction held 12 bases outside the gene matches. This CDR3 has 18 amino acids.

The V call is TRBV5-5, the J call TRBJ2-2, with 12 bases aligning to TRBD2. Sequenced material: PBMCs or T cells enriched from blood (not recorded which). The clonotype comes from a woman between 45 and 60 years old who had recovered from COVID-19. The CDR3 DNA reads as TGTGCCAGCAGCCGGTCTCCGACTAGCGGGGGTAGAACCGGGGAGCTGTTTTTT. As protein: CASSRSPTSGGRTGELFF. Supplemented by reference TRBV5-5 and TRBJ2-2, the full variable domain reads DAGVTQSPTHLIKTRGQQVTLRCSPISGHKSVSWYQQVLGQGPQFIFQYYEKEERGRGNFPDRFSARQFPNYSSELNVNALLLGDSALYLCASSRSPTSGGRTGELFFGEGSRLTVL.